This TCR beta chain appears in the sequencing data of a study of Graves' ophthalmopathy and Graves' hyperthyroidism. No ophthalmopathy within 18 months of follow-up signified stable hyperthyroidism. Hyperthyroidism patients had new diagnoses, durations under 2 months, and ages of 18 to 65. Researchers took RNA transcripts and amplified TCR beta CDR3 regions from them. First-round RT-PCR relied on HTBI primers, and a second-round multiplex PCR came next. TCRdb fed the multiplex PCR reads into MiXCR, producing one record per CDR3 protein. The sample lists some 360,000 distinct CDR3 sequences; roughly 17% were seen once. The junction had 4 bases not matched to a gene; V was cut back by 5 bases and J by 2 bases. The germline CDR1 and CDR2 sequences are SGHRS and YFSETQ. The CDR3 totals 14 residues. This clonotype was recorded many times. Its antigen is unknown. Study results and limitations: Blood was where most expanded thyroid clonotypes above 0.001 frequency also turned up.

This TCR came from an adult woman with stable Graves' hyperthyroidism. V is TRBV5-1 and J is TRBJ2-5, with 9 bases matching TRBD2. Input material: peripheral blood. The CDR3 reads CASSSGSRQETQYF. The CDR3 coding sequence is TGCGCCAGCAGTAGCGGGAGTAGACAAGAGACCCAGTACTTC.